In its sample, the clone carrying this T cell receptor beta chain was seen many times. The antigen remains unidentified. The data originate from a study of T cells after yellow fever vaccination. Across the whole study: Any fraction with a low cell number was prepared using SMART-Seq v4 Ultra Low Input.

Points from the study as a whole: Sorted repertoires could include abundant contaminating clonotypes from bulk cells. Clones that expanded after primary vaccination mostly reappeared after the booster (just under 98% CD4, approximately 85% CD8).

UMIs and a universal primer site were added when TCR cDNA was made by 5'RACE template switching. Using its own MiXCR run on the 5' RACE reads, TCRdb lists one record per CDR3 protein. The data contain a few hundred thousand distinct CDR3 sequences, 3.5% to 4.5% of them singletons. The trim removed 8 bases at V and 4 bases at J, leaving 7 bases unmatched. The CDR3 loop spans 14 amino acids. Germline V gene data show CDR1 as KGHSH and CDR2 as LQKENI. The receptor was isolated from a man younger than 35 who received the YFV17D yellow fever vaccine. V usage is TRBV18 and J usage is TRBJ1-5; the match to TRBD1 covers 8 bases. This specimen was PBMCs, taken 5 days after the yellow fever booster vaccination. CDR3 DNA: TGTGCCAGCAGCCCAAACAGGGGGAATCAGCCCCAGCATTTT. Translation: CASSPNRGNQPQHF.